These T cell receptor beta chains were read from a single sample in a study of response to subunit inactivated influenza vaccine. In TCRdb, the RT-PCR reads were re-called with MiXCR into one record per CDR3 protein. The sample has about 540,000 distinct CDR3 sequences, around 21% seen once. The same sample was also studied in work on T cells expressing NK-cell markers.

The sample in question was CD4+ T cells sorted from PBMCs, obtained 11 to 12 days after vaccination. The receptors were gathered from a middle-aged man who received an inactivated influenza vaccine. The CDR3 runs from the conserved cysteine through the conserved F or W. D genes are given only for firm matches. Size tells how often a clone was seen (once, few, many) or the class of an expanded clone, and some rows leave it out.

d_call cdr3_length j_call v_call clone_size cdr3_aa cdr3_nt
- 13 TRBJ2-5 TRBV29-1 few CSVERYQQETQYF TGCAGCGTTGAAAGGTACCAGCAAGAGACCCAGTACTTC
- 13 TRBJ1-1 TRBV29-1 few CSVSFQGDTEAFF TGCAGCGTTTCATTCCAAGGGGACACTGAAGCTTTCTTT
TRBD1 14 TRBJ2-5 TRBV7-2 few CASSYRGPGETQYF TGTGCCAGCAGCTACAGGGGGCCCGGAGAGACCCAGTACTTC
TRBD2 17 TRBJ2-3 TRBV7-9 few CASSLALSSGSTDTQYF TGTGCCAGCAGCTTAGCGCTGTCTAGCGGAAGCACAGATACGCAGTATTTT
- 10 TRBJ2-7 TRBV29-1 few CSVESGEQYF TGCAGCGTTGAGAGCGGCGAGCAGTACTTC
- 13 TRBJ2-3 TRBV3-1 few CASSQFGPNTQYF TGTGCCAGCAGCCAATTTGGCCCCAATACGCAGTATTTT
- 16 TRBJ2-2 TRBV24-1 - CATSDPSGSNTGELFF TGTGCCACCAGTGATCCGTCCGGCTCGAACACCGGGGAGCTGTTTTTT
- 16 TRBJ2-2 TRBV7-9 - CASSQYRDQNTGELFF TGTGCCAGCAGCCAATACCGGGACCAGAACACCGGGGAGCTGTTTTTT
- 15 TRBJ2-5 TRBV7-2 - CASSSRRGRPGTQYF TGTGCCAGCAGCTCCAGGAGAGGACGGCCAGGGACCCAGTACTTC
- 12 TRBJ2-7 TRBV20-1 - CSARRGQDEQYF TGCAGTGCTCGTAGGGGCCAAGACGAGCAGTACTTC
TRBD1 15 TRBJ2-1 TRBV9 - CASSVVAGGTNEQFF TGTGCCAGCAGCGTAGTGGCAGGGGGCACGAATGAGCAGTTCTTC
- 12 TRBJ2-1 TRBV4-3 - CASSQDRGEQFF TGCGCCAGCAGCCAAGATCGGGGGGAGCAGTTCTTC
TRBD2 16 TRBJ2-1 TRBV4-1 few CASSRLGLAEYNEQFF TGCGCCAGCAGCAGACTGGGACTAGCGGAATACAATGAGCAGTTCTTC
- 10 TRBJ2-7 TRBV20-1 - CSALRGEQYF TGCAGTGCCTTACGCGGCGAGCAGTACTTC
TRBD2 14 TRBJ2-2 TRBV20-1 - CSATTSGRGGELFF TGCAGTGCCACGACTAGCGGGAGGGGCGGGGAGCTGTTTTTT
TRBD1 17 TRBJ2-1 TRBV7-3 few CASSSRTTGKVNNEQFF TGTGCCAGCAGCTCCCGTACGACAGGGAAGGTGAACAATGAGCAGTTCTTC
TRBD2 13 TRBJ2-3 TRBV11-3 - CASSLSGGNTQYF TGTGCCAGCAGCCTCAGCGGGGGCAATACGCAGTATTTT
- 12 TRBJ2-3 TRBV7-6 many CASSADTDTQYF TGTGCCAGCAGCGCGGACACAGATACGCAGTATTTT
- 13 TRBJ2-1 TRBV20-1 - CSARLSRTYEQFF TGCAGTGCTAGGCTATCTAGGACCTATGAGCAGTTCTTC
- 15 TRBJ2-2 TRBV19 few CASGSQARNTGELFF TGTGCCAGTGGATCCCAAGCACGGAACACCGGGGAGCTGTTTTTT